One sample yielded the 14 T cell receptor beta chains listed below, sequenced in a study of OX40 agonist ivuxolimab in advanced cancers. TCRdb keeps only in-frame clones here, not all; method: immunoSEQ multiplex PCR. The sample has tens of thousands of clones, 80% to 90% seen once. Sample: CD4+ or CD8+ T cells sorted from blood, taken in a trial of the OX40 agonist ivuxolimab. The receptors come from an adult with an advanced solid tumor such as melanoma, head and neck, liver or kidney cancer.

The chain recombines TRBV4-1 with TRBJ1-1; TRBD1 aligns across 11 bases. J gave up 3 bases and V 2 bases, and 11 bases lay outside the gene matches. The germline V gene has CDR1 MGHRA and CDR2 YSYEKL. The CDR3 contains 18 residues. The DNA of the CDR3 is TGCGCCAGCAGCCAACCCTGGACAGGGGGCAGGTTGGACACTGAAGCTTTCTTT. Translation: CASSQPWTGGRLDTEAFF.

The chain employs TRBV6-1 and TRBJ2-3; TRBD2 matches 8 bases. The V gene end was trimmed by 0 bases and the J gene end by 4 bases; junction bases not matched to a gene: 6. The CDR3 loop spans 16 amino acids. Germline V gives CDR1 MNHNS, CDR2 SASEGT. DNA for the CDR3: TGTGCCAGCAGTGAAGCGGTCGGGAGGGCCTCAGATACGCAGTATTTT. This translates into CASSEAVGRASDTQYF.

This sequence joins TRBV4-2 and TRBJ2-1, with D tentatively TRBD2 (5 bases). Germline V CDR1 and CDR2: LGHNA, YNFKEQ. The CDR3 consists of 13 residues. Trimming took off 5 bases at V and 10 bases at J, with 15 bases between the two ends. CDR3 bases: TGTGCCAGCAGCTCCCGGTCCGGGGTCGAGCAGTTCTTC. Protein sequence: CASSSRSGVEQFF.

The rearrangement joins TRBV7-2 to TRBJ2-5, with no clear D. Between the trimmed V and J ends, which lost 0 bases and 1 base, there was a span of 6 bases. The CDR3 loop spans 14 amino acids. Germline CDR1 reads SGHTA; CDR2 reads FQGNSA. Here the CDR3 DNA reads TGTGCCAGCAGCTTAGCCCGGCTCCAAGAGACCCAGTACTTC. Its translation is CASSLARLQETQYF.

The gene calls are TRBV5-8 and TRBJ2-3; D gene ambiguous. Germline CDR1 and CDR2: SGHTS and YDEGEE. This CDR3 comprises 15 residues. The germline V and J ends were trimmed by 0 bases and 2 bases, with 10 bases remaining between them. The CDR3 here is CASSLGMRDTDTQYF. The CDR3 coding sequence is TGTGCCAGCAGCTTGGGGATGAGAGACACAGATACGCAGTATTTT.

V usage is TRBV29-1 and J usage is TRBJ1-2; maybe TRBD1 (5 bases). This CDR3 spans 11 amino acids. V was shortened by 3 bases and J by 5 bases, with 7 bases between the two germline ends. Germline CDR1 SQVTM, CDR2 ANQGSEA. The CDR3 spells CSVDRQYGYTF. The CDR3 DNA follows: TGCAGCGTTGATCGACAGTATGGCTACACCTTC.

V is TRBV18 and J is TRBJ2-7; no reliable D call. CDR3 length equals 11 residues. From germline, CDR1 is KGHSH and CDR2 LQKENI. The V end lost 6 bases, the J end lost 5 bases, and 8 bases lay between the germline ends. The CDR3 here is CASSLGNEQYF. CDR3 nucleotides: TGTGCCAGCTCGTTGGGTAACGAGCAGTACTTC.

The chain is built from TRBV2 and TRBJ2-7; 7 nucleotides agree with TRBD1. The CDR3 is made up of 15 amino acids. V lost 2 bases to trimming and J lost 2 bases; unmatched junction nucleotides: 6. Germline V gene data show CDR1 as SNHLY and CDR2 as FYNNEI. CDR3 loop: CASSEQGQPTYEQYF. The CDR3 DNA sequence: TGTGCCAGCAGTGAACAGGGACAGCCTACCTACGAGCAGTACTTC.

The chain uses TRBV9 and TRBJ1-2, with D hard to call. The CDR3 has 14 amino acids. Trimming removed 0 bases from V and 2 bases from J, with 8 bases in between. The germline CDR1 and CDR2 sequences are SGDLS and YYNGEE. The CDR3 DNA follows: TGTGCCAGCAGCGTAGTCGACACAAACTATGGCTACACCTTC. Translating it yields CASSVVDTNYGYTF.

There are a few counts of this clone. The chain joins TRBV2 to TRBJ1-2; D not certain. The CDR3 is 11 amino acids. V was cut by 7 bases and J by 8 bases, with 11 bases left in between. In germline, CDR1 is SNHLY, CDR2 FYNNEI. The CDR3 loop is CASTLEPGYTF. The CDR3 DNA reads as TGTGCCAGCACCCTTGAACCGGGCTACACCTTC.

This clone appeared once. The chain combines TRBV6-6 with TRBJ2-7; TRBD1 aligns across 9 bases. The CDR3 loop spans 14 amino acids. V was pared by 7 bases and J by 2 bases, with 6 bases of the junction left unmatched. The germline CDR1 and CDR2 sequences are MNHNY and SVGAGI (reference sequence). This CDR3 is CASKWGQGAYEQYF. The DNA for the CDR3 is TGTGCCAGCAAATGGGGACAGGGAGCCTACGAGCAGTACTTC.

The chain links TRBV27 to TRBJ2-7; 11 bases map to TRBD1. Germline CDR1 reads MNHEY; CDR2 reads SMNVEV (reference sequence). V was pared by 3 bases and J by 3 bases, with 10 bases of the junction left unmatched. The CDR3 loop spans 17 amino acids. CDR3 residues: CASSFRIVGQGVYEQYF. In nucleotides, the CDR3 is TGTGCCAGCAGTTTTCGTATTGTGGGACAGGGGGTCTACGAGCAGTACTTC.

The CDR3 spells CAWTIPGGNTEAFF. The CDR3 DNA follows: TGTGCCTGGACCATACCGGGAGGAAACACTGAAGCTTTCTTT. V and J are TRBV30 and TRBJ1-1; D ambiguous. V lost 4 bases and J 2 bases, leaving 14 bases between the germline ends. CDR1 and CDR2 from the germline V gene are GTSNPN and SVGIG (reference sequence). CDR3 length equals 14 residues.

This clone was found a few times. The chain recombines TRBV18 with TRBJ1-1, with TRBD1 matching over 7 bases. V was pared by 4 bases and J by 3 bases, with 17 bases of the junction left unmatched. CDR1 is KGHSH, CDR2 LQKENI, per germline. This CDR3 has 18 amino acids. Here the CDR3 DNA reads TGTGCCAGCTCACTTGAAGGACAGGTGGCCATAGGTGACACTGAAGCTTTCTTT. Its protein is CASSLEGQVAIGDTEAFF.